These 17 T cell receptor beta chains originate from one sample sequenced in a study of cytomegalovirus exposure and HLA in healthy donors. PCR involved 60 Vbeta and 13 Jbeta primers. Measured with immunoSEQ multiplex PCR; TCRdb has only the in-frame clones, and not every one. The sample contains 100,000 to 150,000 clones, 80% of which appear only once. Sequencing was carried out using PBMCs. Receptor source: a middle-aged woman in good health and CMV-seronegative.

The CDR3 sequence is CASSPDEGRFTDTQYF. The CDR3 coding sequence is TGTGCCAGCAGCCCCGACGAGGGCAGGTTCACAGATACGCAGTATTTT. The chain is built from TRBV9 and TRBJ2-3; tentative D call: TRBD2 (5 bases). This CDR3 region has 16 residues. Germline V gene lookup returns CDR1 SGDLS and CDR2 YYNGEE. V lost 4 bases and J 2 bases, leaving 17 bases between the germline ends. Together with reference TRBV9 and TRBJ2-3, the CDR3 gives the full variable domain: DSGVTQTPKHLITATGQRVTLRCSPRSGDLSVYWYQQSLDQGLQFLIQYYNGEERAKGNILERFSAQQFPDLHSELNLSSLELGDSALYFCASSPDEGRFTDTQYFGPGTRLTVL.

The CDR3 sequence: CASSLSQGRGQYF. Here the CDR3 DNA reads TGTGCCAGCAGTTTATCACAGGGGCGGGGGCAGTACTTC. The chain is built from TRBV28 and TRBJ2-7; TRBD1 might be the D (7 bases). Looked up from germline, CDR1 is MDHEN and CDR2 is SYDVKM. The CDR3 consists of 13 residues. Trimming pared 1 base from V and 9 bases from J, leaving 13 bases between.

The V and J genes are TRBV28 and TRBJ1-5; weak D call: TRBD1 (6 bases). CDR3 length equals 16 residues. The germline CDR1 and CDR2 sequences are MDHEN and SYDVKM. The V end was cut by 5 bases, the J end by 4 bases, with 18 bases between. CDR3 region: CASSLQQGGRNQPQHF. The CDR3 nucleotides are TGTGCCAGCAGTCTGCAACAGGGTGGGAGAAATCAGCCCCAGCATTTT. Drawing the rest from reference TRBV28 and TRBJ1-5, the complete variable domain is DVKVTQSSRYLVKRTGEKVFLECVQDMDHENMFWYRQDPGLGLRLIYFSYDVKMKEKGDIPEGYSVSREKKERFSLILESASTNQTSMYLCASSLQQGGRNQPQHFGDGTRLSIL.

The V and J genes are TRBV19 and TRBJ2-5, with 7 bases fitting TRBD1. From germline, CDR1 is LNHDA and CDR2 SQIVND (reference sequence). This CDR3 contains 13 residues. Germline trimming cut 6 bases from V and 1 base from J; bases unmatched to any gene: 2. The CDR3 loop is CASSGTAQETQYF. Written as DNA, the CDR3 is TGTGCCAGTAGCGGGACAGCCCAAGAGACCCAGTACTTC.

The genes are TRBV10-3 and TRBJ1-4; D uncertain. The V gene lost 4 bases and the J gene lost 8 bases, with 14 bases spanning the gap. This CDR3 comprises 14 residues. CDR1 and CDR2 (germline): ENHRY, SYGVKD. CDR3 protein: CAISAEVTSEKLFF. As DNA, the CDR3 is TGTGCCATCAGTGCGGAGGTAACGAGCGAAAAACTGTTTTTT.

CDR3 sequence (DNA): TGTGCCAGCAGCATCCGACTAGCGGGGAGCGGGACCCAGTACTTC. Amino acid sequence: CASSIRLAGSGTQYF. This chain links TRBV7-9 with TRBJ2-5; 11 bases match TRBD2. Germline V gene lookup returns CDR1 SEHNR and CDR2 FQNEAQ (reference sequence). The CDR3 runs 15 residues. The trim removed 5 bases at V and 7 bases at J, leaving 9 bases unmatched. The full variable domain, completed using reference TRBV7-9 and TRBJ2-5, is DTGVSQNPRHKITKRGQNVTFRCDPISEHNRLYWYRQTLGQGPEFLTYFQNEAQLEKSRLLSDRFSAERPKGSFSTLEIQRTEQGDSAMYLCASSIRLAGSGTQYFGPGTRLLVL.

V usage is TRBV11-3 and J usage is TRBJ2-3; possible D gene TRBD2, 5 bases. This CDR3 region has 14 residues. V was cut by 3 bases and J by 2 bases, with 9 bases left in between. Looked up from germline, CDR1 is SGHNT and CDR2 is YENEEA. In DNA form, the CDR3 reads TGTGCCAGCAGCTTGGGAGCGACCACAGATACGCAGTATTTT. This sequence encodes CASSLGATTDTQYF.

This clone occurred once. The rearrangement links TRBV7-2 to TRBJ1-6; TRBD1 might be the D (5 bases). This CDR3 comprises 16 residues. Germline CDR1 and CDR2: SGHTA and FQGNSA. Trimming left V 1 base short and J 9 bases short, with 16 bases between. CDR3 in DNA: TGTGCCAGCAGCTTAGGCCCGGGGGGGAATGGTTCACCCCTCCACTTT. It yields the protein CASSLGPGGNGSPLHF.

J is TRBJ2-7 and V is TRBV27; D unclear. The germline V and J ends were trimmed by 0 bases and 2 bases, with 8 bases remaining between them. CDR1 and CDR2 (germline): MNHEY, SMNVEV (reference sequence). The CDR3 is made up of 14 amino acids. The CDR3: CASSLSGTPYEQYF. The DNA for the CDR3 is TGTGCCAGCAGTTTATCGGGCACCCCCTACGAGCAGTACTTC.

The rearrangement links TRBV5-6 to TRBJ2-5, with D perhaps matching TRBD2 (6 bases). Germline loops: CDR1 SGHDT, CDR2 YYEEEE. V lost 0 bases, J lost 11 bases, and 14 bases lay in between. The CDR3 runs to 13 residues. The CDR3 region is CASSLGGAEEQYF. The CDR3 DNA reads TGTGCCAGCAGCTTGGGCGGGGCGGAAGAGCAGTACTTC.

This clone appeared once. The rearrangement uses TRBV28 and TRBJ2-1; 9 nucleotides agree with TRBD2. After removal of 6 bases from V and 8 bases from J, the junction contained 11 bases not matched to a gene. Germline V gene data show CDR1 as MDHEN and CDR2 as SYDVKM. The CDR3 consists of 15 residues. The CDR3: CASSPRLAEGDEQFF. The CDR3 DNA follows: TGTGCCAGCAGCCCTCGACTAGCGGAGGGGGATGAGCAGTTCTTC.

CDR3: CATSGGRRTEAFF. The CDR3 DNA reads TGTGCCACCAGCGGTGGAAGGAGAACTGAAGCTTTCTTT. V and J are TRBV15 and TRBJ1-1; D uncertain. Germline assignment: CDR1 LNHNV and CDR2 YYDKDF (reference sequence). V lost 5 bases and J 5 bases, leaving 12 bases between the germline ends. The CDR3 loop spans 13 amino acids. Based on the CDR3 plus reference TRBV15 and TRBJ1-1, the full variable domain is DAMVIQNPRYQVTQFGKPVTLSCSQTLNHNVMYWYQQKSSQAPKLLFHYYDKDFNNEADTPDNFQSRRPNTSFCFLDIRSPGLGDTAMYLCATSGGRRTEAFFGQGTRLTVV.

The rearrangement joins TRBV7-8 to TRBJ2-7; 8 nucleotides agree with TRBD1. The ends lost 3 bases at V and 3 bases at J; junction bases unmatched: 7. The CDR3 has 15 amino acids. CDR1 is SGHVS, CDR2 FQNEAQ, per germline. CDR3 amino acids: CASSFDRGRGYEQYF. In nucleotides, the CDR3 is TGTGCCAGCAGCTTTGACAGGGGCAGGGGCTACGAGCAGTACTTC. Filled out from reference TRBV7-8 and TRBJ2-7, the complete variable domain reads GAGVSQSPRYKVAKRGQDVALRCDPISGHVSLFWYQQALGQGPEFLTYFQNEAQLDKSGLPSDRFFAERPEGSVSTLKIQRTQQEDSAVYLCASSFDRGRGYEQYFGPGTRLTVT.

V gene TRBV29-1 combines with J gene TRBJ2-7, with D possibly matching TRBD2 (7 bases). V was clipped by 3 bases and J by 2 bases, with 20 bases between them. The CDR3 runs 16 residues. Germline values: CDR1 SQVTM, CDR2 ANQGSEA. The CDR3 bases are TGCAGCGTTGATGGTTTCAGTGCGGGGGCCCCCTACGAGCAGTACTTC. Its translation is CSVDGFSAGAPYEQYF.

The chain combines TRBV7-9 with TRBJ2-7; the D gene is possibly TRBD2 (6 bases). This CDR3 contains 15 residues. Germline CDR1 reads SEHNR; CDR2 reads FQNEAQ (reference sequence). Trimming pared 4 bases from V and 3 bases from J, leaving 16 bases between. CDR3 protein: CASSSLEGGGYEQYF. The CDR3 nucleotides read TGTGCCAGCAGCTCCCTGGAGGGAGGAGGCTACGAGCAGTACTTC.

The rearrangement joins TRBV11-2 to TRBJ2-3, with unresolved D. This CDR3 is 13 amino acids long. Germline V lookup: CDR1 SGHAT, CDR2 FQNNGV. Between the trimmed V and J ends, which lost 5 bases and 6 bases, there was a span of 12 bases. The CDR3 DNA reads as TGTGCCAGCAGCCCACACGTCTCGGATACGCAGTATTTT. Its protein is CASSPHVSDTQYF.

The chain carries TRBV5-1 and TRBJ2-7; D is undetermined. V lost 4 bases to trimming and J lost 5 bases, with 7 bases between them. Per germline, CDR1 SGHRS and CDR2 YFSETQ. The CDR3 sequence is 11 residues long. The CDR3 bases are TGCGCCAGCAGCGCTAACGACGAGCAGTACTTC. This translates into CASSANDEQYF. Using reference TRBV5-1 and TRBJ2-7 for the parts outside the CDR3, the full variable domain is KAGVTQTPRYLIKTRGQQVTLSCSPISGHRSVSWYQQTPGQGLQFLFEYFSETQRNKGNFPGRFSGRQFSNSRSEMNVSTLELGDSALYLCASSANDEQYFGPGTRLTVT.